The clone carrying this T cell receptor beta chain was detected only a few times. Its target is unknown. Since the library was made to target alpha chains, this beta chain is a stray read and its abundance is not meaningful. Unique molecular identifiers, one per molecule, were present on every TCR cDNA molecule. Each CDR3 protein gets one entry after TCRdb re-called the 5' RACE reads with MiXCR. The sample carries 1,100 or so distinct CDR3 sequences, more than 30% recorded once. This entry comes from a study of spatial heterogeneity in lung cancer. Study in general: Strongly correlated with TCR transcript counts in tumor regions was a T cell module score, which was a transcriptional module score calculated from matched bulk RNA-seq. The study's findings and limits: Higher tumor mutation counts went along with higher counts of expanded intratumoral alpha and beta TCRs.

The time point: sample taken at primary tumor resection. The donor group consisted of roughly 70 patients who had untreated, early-stage non-small cell lung cancer. The input material, whole RNA from tumor, nontumor lung or frozen PBMC, was sequenced unsorted. In germline, CDR1 is MNHEY, CDR2 SMNVEV (reference sequence). There are 16 residues in the CDR3. The V and J ends lost 5 bases and 1 base respectively, with 15 bases between them. This clonotype originated in a male donor with early-stage non-small cell lung cancer. The chain is built from TRBV27 and TRBJ2-4; D is ambiguous. The specimen was lung tumor tissue, collected at surgery. The CDR3 coding sequence is TGTGCCAGCAGTGTGACTGTCCCCTTTGCCAAAAACATTCAGTACTTC. Protein product: CASSVTVPFAKNIQYF.